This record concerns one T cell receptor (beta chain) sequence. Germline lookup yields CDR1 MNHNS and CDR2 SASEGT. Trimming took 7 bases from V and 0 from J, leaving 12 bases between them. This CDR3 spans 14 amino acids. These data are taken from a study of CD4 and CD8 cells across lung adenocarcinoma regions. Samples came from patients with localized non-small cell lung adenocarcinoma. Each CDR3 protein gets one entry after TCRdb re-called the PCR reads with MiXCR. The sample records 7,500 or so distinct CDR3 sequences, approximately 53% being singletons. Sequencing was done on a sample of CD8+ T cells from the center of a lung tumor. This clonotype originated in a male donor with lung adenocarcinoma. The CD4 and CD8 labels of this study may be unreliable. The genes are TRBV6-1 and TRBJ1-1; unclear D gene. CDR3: CASTPSLLNTEAFF. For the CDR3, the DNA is TGTGCCAGCACTCCGTCCCTGCTGAACACTGAAGCTTTCTTT.